This T cell receptor beta chain was found in a study of blood T cell repertoires in COVID-19. The method was immunoSEQ multiplex PCR; TCRdb's version includes in-frame clones alone and lacks a portion of them. The sample has about 21,000 clones, more than 85% seen once. Germline CDR1 and CDR2: SGHRS and YFSETQ. V was clipped by 1 base and J by 8 bases, with 12 bases between them. CDR3 length equals 13 residues. This clone occurred a few times. The receptor was isolated from a man between 65 and 85 years old with active COVID-19. The genes are TRBV5-1 and TRBJ1-1, with TRBD1 as a possible D gene (5 bases). Sequenced material: peripheral blood. The CDR3 region is CASSLWGELEAFF. For the CDR3, the DNA is TGCGCCAGCAGCTTGTGGGGGGAACTCGAAGCTTTCTTT.